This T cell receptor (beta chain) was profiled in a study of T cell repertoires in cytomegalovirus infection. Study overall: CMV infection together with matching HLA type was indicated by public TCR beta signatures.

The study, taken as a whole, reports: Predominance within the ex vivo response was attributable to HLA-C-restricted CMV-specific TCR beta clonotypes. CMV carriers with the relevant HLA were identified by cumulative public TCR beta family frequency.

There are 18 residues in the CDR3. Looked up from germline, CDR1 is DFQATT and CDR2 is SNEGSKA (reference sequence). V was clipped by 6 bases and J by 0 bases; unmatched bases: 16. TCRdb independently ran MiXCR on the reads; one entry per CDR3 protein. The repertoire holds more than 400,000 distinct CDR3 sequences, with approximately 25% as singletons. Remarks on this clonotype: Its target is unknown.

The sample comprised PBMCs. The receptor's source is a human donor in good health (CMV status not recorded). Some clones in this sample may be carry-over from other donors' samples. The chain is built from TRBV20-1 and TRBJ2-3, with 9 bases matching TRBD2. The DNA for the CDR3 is TGCAGTGCGCAGACTAGCGGTAGAGTCCCTATTAGCACAGATACGCAGTATTTT. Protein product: CSAQTSGRVPISTDTQYF.